The text below deals with one TCR beta chain. This clonotype appeared many times. What this receptor recognizes is not known. Qualities for individual bases were not recorded, and no much larger clone is one base off. The library relied on PCR. The sequencer was an Illumina HiSeq 2000. TCRdb reprocessing: public reads trimmed at Q25 with fastp, clones called with MiXCR, in-frame beta chains kept. Every distinct CDR3 protein forms one entry, paired with its most common genes and DNA. The table for this sample lists 15,000 to 20,000 distinct CDR3 sequences; roughly 40% of them were counted only once. Together, the top ten hold about 39% of the sample. CDR1 and CDR2 are drawn from the germline V gene (reference sequence): MNHNY, SVGAGI. At the junction V is shortened by 0 bases and J by 4 bases, with 13 bases in between. The CDR3 covers 15 residues, taking in both the cysteine and the phenylalanine. Left in the record is the CDR3 DNA by itself, 45 bases read in frame from the first base.

These data come from a study of tumor-infiltrating lymphocytes in oesophageal squamous cell carcinoma (dated by TCRdb to between 2015 and 2016). This receptor was taken from a male donor with esophageal squamous cell carcinoma. The V gene is TRBV6-6 and the J gene is TRBJ2-7; the D gene lacks a confident call. Sample: esophageal tumor tissue. Here the CDR3 is given as CASSYSATAEYEQYF. The sequence in DNA is TGTGCCAGCAGTTACTCGGCTACAGCTGAATACGAGCAGTACTTC.